This entry lists 22 T cell receptor beta chains sequenced from one sample in a study of CD8 T cells in ankylosing spondylitis. Study-wide points: Among TCR beta sequences, a motif of under 10 highly homologous variants appeared characteristic of ankylosing spondylitis blood.

Each CDR3 protein is one row after TCRdb ran MiXCR on the 5' RACE reads. Among about 800,000 distinct CDR3 sequences listed, roughly 10% were seen once. Their specific antigens are unknown. Sequenced input: blood, either unsorted or a sorted T cell fraction (not recorded which). The source is a male donor with ankylosing spondylitis.

This clonotype was counted at least ten times. The rearrangement uses TRBV7-9 and TRBJ2-3; TRBD2 agrees at 9 bases. Germline loops: CDR1 SEHNR, CDR2 FQNEAQ (reference sequence). The CDR3 covers 16 residues. Trimming took 2 bases from V and 7 from J; bases not matched to a gene: 10. Written as DNA, the CDR3 is TGTGCCAGCAGCTTACCAGTGGCGGGAGGGCCATATACGCAGTATTTT. Amino acid sequence: CASSLPVAGGPYTQYF.

This clonotype has only a few counts. The V gene is TRBV27, the J gene TRBJ2-3; D is unclear. Germline V lookup: CDR1 MNHEY, CDR2 SMNVEV (reference sequence). This CDR3 is built from 12 residues. Deletions cut 5 bases from V and 5 bases from J, with 8 bases between. CDR3 region: CASSRAQDTQYF. The CDR3 DNA reads as TGTGCCAGCAGTCGCGCCCAAGATACGCAGTATTTT.

This clonotype was seen more than once but under ten times. The chain links TRBV6-1 to TRBJ1-5; a weak D match, TRBD1 (5 bases). Per the germline V gene, CDR1 is MNHNS and CDR2 is SASEGT. The CDR3 runs to 13 residues. Trimming left V 4 bases short and J 7 bases short, with 11 bases between. CDR3 sequence reads: CASSVWGSQPQHF. The CDR3 coding sequence is TGTGCCAGCAGTGTATGGGGGAGCCAGCCCCAGCATTTT.

This clonotype came up many times. This chain uses TRBV7-9 with TRBJ1-1, with D perhaps matching TRBD1 (6 bases). Germline V gives CDR1 SEHNR, CDR2 FQNEAQ (reference sequence). V was pared by 5 bases and J by 6 bases, with 13 bases between. The CDR3 has 13 residues. The CDR3 DNA is TGTGCCAGCAGCCCAAGGACAGTCTCTGAAGCTTTCTTT. Its protein product is CASSPRTVSEAFF.

This clonotype was observed many times. At one boundary the junction diverges from the germline segment, which might be a read error. The chain carries TRBV7-2 and TRBJ2-7; tentative D call: TRBD1 (6 bases). CDR1 is SGHTA, CDR2 FQGNSA, per germline. The CDR3 is made up of 14 amino acids. As DNA, the CDR3 is TGTGCCAGCAGTTTAGTGGGGGCAACCTACGAGCAGTACTTC. This encodes CASSLVGATYEQYF.

The chain combines TRBV6-5 with TRBJ2-6; 7 bases are a match to TRBD1. The length of the CDR3 is 18 residues. Germline values: CDR1 MNHEY, CDR2 SVGAGI. Losses at the gene ends were 2 bases for V and 2 bases for J; bases not matched to a gene: 9. CDR3 nucleotide sequence: TGTGCCAGCAGTTACGGGACAGAGGGTGTCCCTGGGGCCAACGTCCTGACTTTC. Translated: CASSYGTEGVPGANVLTF.

This clonotype was detected only a few times. This chain joins TRBV9 and TRBJ1-2; possible D gene TRBD1, 6 bases. V was cut by 3 bases and J by 4 bases, with 13 bases left in between. The germline CDR1 and CDR2 sequences are SGDLS and YYNGEE. The CDR3 has 14 residues. Here the CDR3 reads CASSGSDSLYGYTF. CDR3 bases: TGTGCCAGCAGCGGGTCGGACAGTCTCTATGGCTACACCTTC.

This chain links TRBV6-2 or TRBV6-3 with TRBJ2-7; 8 bases agree with TRBD1. V was pared by 4 bases and J by 5 bases, with 4 bases of the junction left unmatched. CDR3 length equals 13 residues. Germline V gene data show CDR1 as MNHEY and CDR2 as SVGEGT. The CDR3 bases are TGTGCCAGCAGTTGGGCCAGGGGGCACGAGCAGTACTTC. The encoded protein is CASSWARGHEQYF.

V gene TRBV12-3 or TRBV12-4 combines with J gene TRBJ1-1; D is uncertain. V was cut by 5 bases and J by 5 bases, with 15 bases left in between. CDR3 length: 14 residues. CDR3 sequence: CASSRTGDITEAFF. The CDR3 coding sequence is TGTGCCAGCAGTCGTACCGGGGATATTACTGAAGCTTTCTTT.

This clonotype was seen at least ten times. V is TRBV29-1 and J is TRBJ2-2; D unresolved. V was shortened by 5 bases and J by 3 bases, with 10 bases between the two germline ends. CDR3 length equals 13 residues. Germline CDR1 reads SQVTM; CDR2 reads ANQGSEA. Here the CDR3 DNA reads TGCAGCGTTTGTAACACTCACACCGGGGAGCTGTTTTTT. As protein: CSVCNTHTGELFF.

This clonotype was picked up many times. The chain joins TRBV7-3 to TRBJ1-2; TRBD1 aligns across 10 bases. Unmatched junction bases numbered 2, after V lost 5 bases and J lost 5 bases. Germline V CDR1 and CDR2: SGHTA, FQGTGA. CDR3 length equals 13 residues. CDR3 amino acids: CASSRGQGYGYTF. CDR3 in DNA: TGTGCCAGCAGCCGGGGACAGGGGTATGGCTACACCTTC.

This clonotype was seen repeatedly, ten times or more. The chain carries TRBV7-2 and TRBJ2-7; D is ambiguous. This CDR3 has 14 amino acids. Looked up from germline, CDR1 is SGHTA and CDR2 is FQGNSA. With 5 bases removed from V and 6 bases from J, the gap between germline ends came to 17 bases. The CDR3 here is CASSARQGSGEQYF. In DNA, the CDR3 is TGTGCCAGCAGCGCCAGACAAGGATCGGGCGAGCAGTACTTC.

The table lists this clonotype with a few counts. CDR3 in DNA: TGTGCCAGCAGCTTAGCGTCGGCCGGGGAGCTGTTTTTT. The encoded protein is CASSLASAGELFF. The chain couples TRBV7-9 to TRBJ2-2; unclear D gene. The CDR3 contains 13 residues. The V and J ends lost 0 bases and 6 bases respectively, with 5 bases between them. Germline values: CDR1 SEHNR, CDR2 FQNEAQ (reference sequence).

V and J are TRBV20-1 and TRBJ2-3, with TRBD2 matching 8 bases. Germline loops: CDR1 DFQATT, CDR2 SNEGSKA (reference sequence). This CDR3 is built from 17 residues. With V trimmed by 2 bases and J by 0 bases, 10 bases remained unmatched. The CDR3 DNA reads TGCAGTGCTAGACACGCACGTAGCGGGGCAAGCACAGATACGCAGTATTTT. This encodes CSARHARSGASTDTQYF.

The rearrangement links TRBV28 to TRBJ1-1, with D possibly being TRBD1 (5 bases). The CDR3 extends over 11 amino acids. The germline CDR1 and CDR2 sequences are MDHEN and SYDVKM. With 6 bases removed from V and 11 bases from J, the gap between germline ends came to 13 bases. The CDR3 coding sequence is TGTGCCAGCAGCCCAGGGTTTCGGGCTTTCTTT. This translates into CASSPGFRAFF.

The V gene is TRBV20-1, the J gene TRBJ2-1; tentative D call: TRBD1 (6 bases). The germline gives CDR1 DFQATT, CDR2 SNEGSKA (reference sequence). This CDR3 contains 13 residues. V was trimmed by 7 bases and J by 4 bases, leaving 14 bases between them. CDR3 region: CSGNRAAYNEQFF. DNA for the CDR3: TGCAGTGGAAACAGGGCGGCATACAATGAGCAGTTCTTC.

There are many counts of this clonotype. The chain combines TRBV21-1 with TRBJ2-7. TRBV21-1 is assigned pseudogene status. The CDR3 spans 12 residues. This CDR3 is CASSKVTPEQYF. In nucleotides, the CDR3 is TGTGCCAGCAGCAAGGTCACACCCGAGCAGTACTTC.

This clonotype appeared a few times. V and J are TRBV3-1 and TRBJ2-2; no clear D. The germline V gene has CDR1 LGHDT and CDR2 YNNKEL (reference sequence). The CDR3 length is 13 residues. V shed 4 bases and J shed 7 bases, with 10 bases lying between them. The CDR3 nucleotides read TGTGCCAGCAGCCGCGAGACAAGCGGGGAGCTGTTTTTT. This encodes CASSRETSGELFF.

This clonotype was seen a handful of times. CDR3: CASSLVTGDTGELFF. Written as DNA, the CDR3 is TGCGCCAGCAGCTTGGTTACAGGGGACACCGGGGAGCTGTTTTTT. This chain uses TRBV5-1 with TRBJ2-2, with TRBD1 matching 7 bases. Germline CDR1 and CDR2: SGHRS and YFSETQ. The CDR3 length is 15 residues. Losses at the gene ends were 0 bases for V and 3 bases for J; bases not matched to a gene: 2.

This clonotype was found a few times. The chain couples TRBV9 to TRBJ2-1, with a weak D call TRBD2 (5 bases). Looked up from germline, CDR1 is SGDLS and CDR2 is YYNGEE. CDR3 length: 15 residues. V lost 1 base to trimming and J lost 3 bases, with 11 bases between them. CDR3 nucleotide sequence: TGTGCCAGCAGCGTAAACGGGGAGCACTACAATGAGCAGTTCTTC. Amino acid sequence: CASSVNGEHYNEQFF.

This clonotype was observed a few times. V and J are TRBV29-1 and TRBJ1-1; D is undetermined. This CDR3 has 10 amino acids. The ends were cut back, 3 bases at V and 8 bases at J, with 7 bases in the middle. Germline assignment: CDR1 SQVTM and CDR2 ANQGSEA. CDR3 loop: CSVEGSEAFF. The DNA of the CDR3 is TGCAGCGTTGAGGGCAGCGAAGCTTTCTTT.

This clonotype was recorded many times. The J gene is TRBJ1-1, the V gene TRBV9; D uncertain. With 3 bases removed from V and 0 bases from J, the gap between germline ends came to 12 bases. The CDR3 runs 15 residues. Per the germline V gene, CDR1 is SGDLS and CDR2 is YYNGEE. The CDR3 sequence: CASSGRPPMNTEAFF. The CDR3 bases are TGTGCCAGCAGCGGACGGCCTCCTATGAACACTGAAGCTTTCTTT.